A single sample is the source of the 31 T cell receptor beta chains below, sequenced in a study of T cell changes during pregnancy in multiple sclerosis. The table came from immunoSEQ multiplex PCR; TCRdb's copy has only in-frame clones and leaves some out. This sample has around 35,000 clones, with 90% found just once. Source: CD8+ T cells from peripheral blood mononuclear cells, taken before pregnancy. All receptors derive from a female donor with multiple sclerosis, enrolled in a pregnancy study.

CDR3 residues: CASSDISAPANTGELFF. CDR3 DNA sequence: TGTGCCAGCAGTGATATTTCCGCGCCTGCGAACACCGGGGAGCTGTTTTTT. This chain links TRBV2 with TRBJ2-2; D unclear. V lost 3 bases, J lost 0 bases, and 14 bases lay in between. There are 17 residues in the CDR3. The V gene's germline CDR1 is SNHLY and CDR2 FYNNEI.

CDR3 amino acids: CSGEIRDYEQYF. The CDR3 DNA sequence: TGCAGCGGAGAGATACGGGACTACGAGCAGTACTTC. The chain combines TRBV29-1 with TRBJ2-7; perhaps TRBD2 as D (5 bases). V was trimmed by 7 bases and J by 3 bases, leaving 13 bases between them. The CDR3 consists of 12 residues. The V gene's germline CDR1 is SQVTM and CDR2 ANQGSEA.

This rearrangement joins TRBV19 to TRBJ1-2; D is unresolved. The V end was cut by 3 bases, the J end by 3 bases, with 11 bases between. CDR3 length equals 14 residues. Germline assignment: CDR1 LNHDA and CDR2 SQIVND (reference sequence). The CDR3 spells CASSIGEGYYGYTF. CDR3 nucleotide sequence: TGTGCCAGTAGTATCGGAGAGGGCTACTATGGCTACACCTTC.

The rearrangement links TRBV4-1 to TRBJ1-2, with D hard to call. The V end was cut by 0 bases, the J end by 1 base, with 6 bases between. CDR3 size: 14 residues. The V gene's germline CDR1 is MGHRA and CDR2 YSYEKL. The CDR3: CASSQDRVNYGYTF. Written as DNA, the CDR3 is TGCGCCAGCAGCCAAGATAGAGTTAACTATGGCTACACCTTC.

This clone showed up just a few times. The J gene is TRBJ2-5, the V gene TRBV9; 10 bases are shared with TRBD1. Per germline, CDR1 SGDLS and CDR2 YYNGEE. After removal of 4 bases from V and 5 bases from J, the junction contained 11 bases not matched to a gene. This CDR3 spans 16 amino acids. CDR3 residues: CASSSRDRGFGETQYF. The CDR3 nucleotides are TGTGCCAGCAGCTCCCGGGACAGGGGTTTCGGGGAGACCCAGTACTTC.

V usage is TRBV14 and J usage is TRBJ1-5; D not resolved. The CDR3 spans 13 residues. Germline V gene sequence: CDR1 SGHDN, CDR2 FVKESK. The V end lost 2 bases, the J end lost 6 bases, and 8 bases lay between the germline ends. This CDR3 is CASSQLSGQPQHF. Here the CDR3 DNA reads TGTGCCAGCAGCCAATTGTCCGGTCAGCCCCAGCATTTT.

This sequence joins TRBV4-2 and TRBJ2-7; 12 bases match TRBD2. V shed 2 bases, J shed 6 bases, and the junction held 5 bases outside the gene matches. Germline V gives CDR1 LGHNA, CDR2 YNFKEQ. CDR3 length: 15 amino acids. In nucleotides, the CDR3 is TGTGCCAGCAGCCAACCTAGCGGGAGGGCCCGCGAGCAGTACTTC. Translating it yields CASSQPSGRAREQYF.

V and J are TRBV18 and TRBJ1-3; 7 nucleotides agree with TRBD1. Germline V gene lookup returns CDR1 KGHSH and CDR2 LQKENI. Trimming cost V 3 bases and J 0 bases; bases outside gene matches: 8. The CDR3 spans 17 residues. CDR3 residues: CASSPAGTVRSGNTIYF. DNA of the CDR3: TGTGCCAGCTCACCCGCTGGGACAGTCCGCTCTGGAAACACCATATATTTT.

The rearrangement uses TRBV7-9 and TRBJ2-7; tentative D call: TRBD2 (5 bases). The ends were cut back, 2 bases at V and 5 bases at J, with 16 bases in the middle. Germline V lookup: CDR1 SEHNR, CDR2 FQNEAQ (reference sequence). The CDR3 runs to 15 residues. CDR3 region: CASSLPIGLSDEQYF. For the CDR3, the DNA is TGTGCCAGCAGCTTACCTATTGGACTTTCCGACGAGCAGTACTTC.

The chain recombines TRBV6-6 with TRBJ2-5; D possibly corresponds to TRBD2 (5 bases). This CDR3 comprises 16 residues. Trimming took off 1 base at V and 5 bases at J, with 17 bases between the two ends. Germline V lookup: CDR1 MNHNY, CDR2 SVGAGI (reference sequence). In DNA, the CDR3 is TGTGCCAGCAGTTACTTTTCGGCTAGCTTCCTCGAGACCCAGTACTTC. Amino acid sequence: CASSYFSASFLETQYF.

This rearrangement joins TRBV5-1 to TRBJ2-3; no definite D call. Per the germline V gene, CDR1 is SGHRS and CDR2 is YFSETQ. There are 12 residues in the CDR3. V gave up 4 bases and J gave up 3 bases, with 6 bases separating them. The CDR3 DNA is TGCGCCAGCAGCCTCCAGACAGATACGCAGTATTTT. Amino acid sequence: CASSLQTDTQYF.

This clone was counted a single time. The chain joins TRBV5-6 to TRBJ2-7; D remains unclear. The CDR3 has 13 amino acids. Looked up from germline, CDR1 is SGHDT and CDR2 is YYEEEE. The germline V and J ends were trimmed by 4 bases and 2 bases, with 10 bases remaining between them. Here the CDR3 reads CASSDGLTYEQYF. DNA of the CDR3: TGTGCCAGCAGCGACGGGTTGACCTACGAGCAGTACTTC.

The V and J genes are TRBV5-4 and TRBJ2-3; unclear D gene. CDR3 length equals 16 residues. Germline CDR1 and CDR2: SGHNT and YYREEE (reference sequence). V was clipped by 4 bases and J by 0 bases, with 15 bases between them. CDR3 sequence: CASSPAETLSTDTQYF. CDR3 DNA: TGTGCCAGCAGCCCCGCAGAGACTCTAAGCACAGATACGCAGTATTTT.

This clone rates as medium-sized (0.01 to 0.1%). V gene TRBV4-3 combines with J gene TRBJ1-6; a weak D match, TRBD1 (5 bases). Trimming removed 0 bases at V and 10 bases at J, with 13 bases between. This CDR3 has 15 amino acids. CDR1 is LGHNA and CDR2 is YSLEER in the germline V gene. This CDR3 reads CASSQDSGTSSPLHF. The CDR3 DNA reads TGCGCCAGCAGCCAAGATTCCGGGACTAGCTCACCCCTCCACTTT.

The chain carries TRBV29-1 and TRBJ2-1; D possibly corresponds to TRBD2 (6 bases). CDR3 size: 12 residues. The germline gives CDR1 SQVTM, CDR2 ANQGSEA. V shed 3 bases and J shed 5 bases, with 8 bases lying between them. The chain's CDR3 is CSVERRDNEQFF. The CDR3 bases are TGCAGCGTTGAGAGGAGGGACAATGAGCAGTTCTTC.

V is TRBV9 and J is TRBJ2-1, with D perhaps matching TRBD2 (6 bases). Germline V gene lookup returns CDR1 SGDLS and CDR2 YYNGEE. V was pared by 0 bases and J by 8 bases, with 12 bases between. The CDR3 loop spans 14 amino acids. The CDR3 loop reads CASSVASGRHEQFF. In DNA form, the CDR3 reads TGTGCCAGCAGCGTAGCGAGCGGGCGACATGAGCAGTTCTTC.

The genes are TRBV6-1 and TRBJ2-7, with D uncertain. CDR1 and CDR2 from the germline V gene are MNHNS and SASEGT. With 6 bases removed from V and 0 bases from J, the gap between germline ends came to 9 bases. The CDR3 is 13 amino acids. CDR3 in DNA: TGTGCCAGCAGAGACACGAGCTCCTACGAGCAGTACTTC. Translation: CASRDTSSYEQYF.

CDR3 in amino acids: CATNPSGGDYNEQFF. The CDR3 nucleotides are TGCGCCACCAATCCTAGCGGGGGGGACTACAATGAGCAGTTCTTC. The chain carries TRBV4-1 and TRBJ2-1; 12 bases agree with TRBD2. This CDR3 has 15 residues. Germline values: CDR1 MGHRA, CDR2 YSYEKL. The trim removed 10 bases at V and 3 bases at J, leaving 7 bases unmatched.

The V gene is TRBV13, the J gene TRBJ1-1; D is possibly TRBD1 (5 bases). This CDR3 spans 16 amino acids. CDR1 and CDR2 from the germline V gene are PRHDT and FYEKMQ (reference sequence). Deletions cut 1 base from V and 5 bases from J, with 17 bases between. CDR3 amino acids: CASSLDHLGVGTEAFF. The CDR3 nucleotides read TGTGCCAGCAGCTTAGATCATTTAGGGGTAGGAACTGAAGCTTTCTTT.

CDR3 nucleotide sequence: TGTGCCAGCAGCCGGGACAGCCAAGAGACCCAGTACTTC. Protein: CASSRDSQETQYF. The V call is TRBV5-4, the J call TRBJ2-5, with 7 bases identical to TRBD1. This CDR3 is built from 13 residues. Trimming cost V 4 bases and J 1 base; bases outside gene matches: 1. Germline values: CDR1 SGHNT, CDR2 YYREEE (reference sequence).

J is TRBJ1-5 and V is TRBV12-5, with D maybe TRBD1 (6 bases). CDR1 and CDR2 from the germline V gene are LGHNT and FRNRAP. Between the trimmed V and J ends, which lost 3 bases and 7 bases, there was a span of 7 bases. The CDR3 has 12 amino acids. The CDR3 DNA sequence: TGTGCTAGTGGTTTACAGGGACAGCCCCAGCATTTT. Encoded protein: CASGLQGQPQHF.

CDR3 coding DNA: TGTGCCAGCAGTTTACGGGAGCCGAACTATGGCTACACCTTC. Amino acids: CASSLREPNYGYTF. The chain has TRBV27 and TRBJ1-2; no clear D. CDR1 MNHEY and CDR2 SMNVEV come from the germline V gene (reference sequence). Trimming removed 2 bases at V and 2 bases at J, with 9 bases between. This CDR3 has 14 amino acids.

In DNA, the CDR3 is TGTGCCAGCAGCGTAGAGGGGTCAGGAATTACCTATGGCTACACCTTC. Translation gives CASSVEGSGITYGYTF. This rearrangement joins TRBV9 to TRBJ1-2; possibly TRBD1 for D (5 bases). Germline V gene data show CDR1 as SGDLS and CDR2 as YYNGEE. The CDR3 contains 16 residues. Trimming took off 0 bases at V and 4 bases at J, with 16 bases between the two ends.

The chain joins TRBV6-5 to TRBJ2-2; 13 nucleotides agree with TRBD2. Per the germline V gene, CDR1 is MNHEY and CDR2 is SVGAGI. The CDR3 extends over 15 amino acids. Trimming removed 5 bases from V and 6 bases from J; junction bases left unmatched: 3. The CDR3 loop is CASSKTSGRAGELFF. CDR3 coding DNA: TGTGCCAGCAGTAAAACTAGCGGGAGGGCCGGGGAGCTGTTTTTT.

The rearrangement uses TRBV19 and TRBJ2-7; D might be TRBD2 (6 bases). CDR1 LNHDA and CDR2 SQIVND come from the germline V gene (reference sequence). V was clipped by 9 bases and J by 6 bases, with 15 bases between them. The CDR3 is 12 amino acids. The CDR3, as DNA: TGTGCCAGCGGTCTGGGGGGACGCGAGCAGTACTTC. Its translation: CASGLGGREQYF.

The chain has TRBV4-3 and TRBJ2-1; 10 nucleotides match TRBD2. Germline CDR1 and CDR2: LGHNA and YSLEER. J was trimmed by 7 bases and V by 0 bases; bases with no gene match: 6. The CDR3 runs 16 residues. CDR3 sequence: CASSQDHPAGGNEQFF. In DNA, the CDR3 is TGCGCCAGCAGCCAAGATCATCCAGCGGGGGGGAATGAGCAGTTCTTC.

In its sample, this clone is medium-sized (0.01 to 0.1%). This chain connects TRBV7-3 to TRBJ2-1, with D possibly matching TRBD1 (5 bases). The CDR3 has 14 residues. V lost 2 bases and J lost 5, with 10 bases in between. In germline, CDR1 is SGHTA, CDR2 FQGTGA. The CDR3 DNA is TGTGCCAGCAGCTTACATCAGGGTAACAATGAGCAGTTCTTC. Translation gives CASSLHQGNNEQFF.

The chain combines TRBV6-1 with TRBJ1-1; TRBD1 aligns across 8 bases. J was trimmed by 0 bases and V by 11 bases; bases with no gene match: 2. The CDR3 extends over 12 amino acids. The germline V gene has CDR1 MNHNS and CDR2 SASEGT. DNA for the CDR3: TGTGCCGGACAGGGAGTGAACACTGAAGCTTTCTTT. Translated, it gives CAGQGVNTEAFF.

In nucleotides, the CDR3 is TGTGCCAGCAGTACCGGCGCAGGGTATCAGCCCCAGCATTTT. It codes for CASSTGAGYQPQHF. The chain links TRBV27 to TRBJ1-5; tentatively, D is TRBD1 (5 bases). This CDR3 spans 14 amino acids. Germline CDR1 and CDR2: MNHEY and SMNVEV (reference sequence). With 5 bases removed from V and 5 bases from J, the gap between germline ends came to 13 bases.

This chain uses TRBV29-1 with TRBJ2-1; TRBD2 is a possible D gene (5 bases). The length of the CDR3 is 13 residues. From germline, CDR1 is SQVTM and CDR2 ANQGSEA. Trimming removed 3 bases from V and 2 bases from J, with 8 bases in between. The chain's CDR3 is CSVDAGTYNEQFF. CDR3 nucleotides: TGCAGCGTTGACGCGGGCACCTACAATGAGCAGTTCTTC.

This CDR3 reads CASSIGRWTAGYTF. The CDR3 nucleotides read TGTGCCAGTAGTATCGGGCGGTGGACAGCTGGCTACACCTTC. The J gene is TRBJ1-2, the V gene TRBV19; D is perhaps TRBD1 (6 bases). Germline loops: CDR1 LNHDA, CDR2 SQIVND (reference sequence). V dropped 3 bases and J dropped 7 bases, with 15 bases sitting between them. The CDR3 sequence is 14 residues long.